The 30 T cell receptor beta chains listed next were all sequenced from one sample in a study of blood T cell repertoires in COVID-19. Sequenced by immunoSEQ multiplex PCR; TCRdb stores in-frame clones only, minus some. The repertoire holds roughly 80,000 clones, with about 80% as singletons. The sample taken for sequencing was peripheral blood. Source of these receptors: a man between 45 and 60 years old with acute or convalescent COVID-19.

The chain joins TRBV3-1 (or the pseudogene TRBV3-2) to TRBJ1-1; TRBD1 might be the D (5 bases). V was clipped by 0 bases and J by 4 bases, with 18 bases between them. Germline CDR1 and CDR2: LGHDT and YNNKEL (reference sequence). This CDR3 comprises 17 residues. CDR3 sequence: CASSQDPSGAGGTEAFF. The CDR3 DNA reads as TGTGCCAGCAGCCAAGATCCTTCCGGGGCGGGGGGCACTGAAGCTTTCTTT.

The V call is TRBV10-3, the J call TRBJ2-7, with a possible D match to TRBD1 (5 bases). V was cut by 11 bases and J by 2 bases, with 19 bases left in between. CDR1 and CDR2 from the germline V gene are ENHRY and SYGVKD. The CDR3 spans 14 residues. In DNA form, the CDR3 reads TGTGCCGTCCAGACCCCAGACAGTACCTACGAGCAGTACTTC. Translating it yields CAVQTPDSTYEQYF.

The chain is built from TRBV5-1 and TRBJ1-1, with TRBD1 matching over 7 bases. The CDR3 runs 14 residues. V shed 2 bases, J shed 2 bases, and the junction held 3 bases outside the gene matches. The germline CDR1 and CDR2 sequences are SGHRS and YFSETQ. CDR3 bases: TGCGCCAGCAGCTTAGGGGGCTATAACACTGAAGCTTTCTTT. Translation gives CASSLGGYNTEAFF. Together with reference TRBV5-1 and TRBJ1-1, the CDR3 gives the full variable domain: KAGVTQTPRYLIKTRGQQVTLSCSPISGHRSVSWYQQTPGQGLQFLFEYFSETQRNKGNFPGRFSGRQFSNSRSEMNVSTLELGDSALYLCASSLGGYNTEAFFGQGTRLTVV.

This clone was counted a single time. The V call is TRBV5-8, the J call TRBJ1-1; D remains ambiguous. Germline CDR1 and CDR2: SGHTS and YDEGEE. V lost 0 bases to trimming and J lost 6 bases, with 6 bases between them. The CDR3 totals 12 residues. The CDR3 nucleotides read TGTGCCAGCAGCTTGGGTGTCGCTGAAGCTTTCTTT. Residues: CASSLGVAEAFF.

This clone was detected once. At one boundary the junction diverges from the germline segment, which might be a read error. The gene calls are TRBV5-1 and TRBJ1-2; the D gene is possibly TRBD1 (5 bases). This CDR3 is 15 amino acids long. Germline CDR1 is SGHRS and CDR2 is YFSETQ. The CDR3 reads CASSDGQGRNYGYTF. In DNA, the CDR3 is TGCGCTAGCAGCGATGGGCAGGGTCGGAACTATGGCTACACCTTC.

This chain connects TRBV4-3 to TRBJ1-2, with 10 bases that match TRBD1. Looked up from germline, CDR1 is LGHNA and CDR2 is YSLEER. The CDR3 covers 15 residues. V dropped 0 bases and J dropped 7; count of bases not matched to a gene: 5. CDR3 region: CASSQDGQGEGGYTF. Here the CDR3 DNA reads TGCGCCAGCAGCCAAGACGGACAGGGGGAGGGTGGCTACACCTTC.

V usage is TRBV7-7 and J usage is TRBJ1-4; D is ambiguous. V was clipped by 7 bases and J by 13 bases, with 13 bases between them. Germline values: CDR1 SSHAT, CDR2 FNYEAQ (reference sequence). The CDR3 has 11 residues. The CDR3 region is CASIPDIILFF. The CDR3 DNA reads TGTGCCAGCATCCCAGATATTATACTGTTTTTT.

This clone was observed once. The gene calls are TRBV7-7 and TRBJ2-1, with TRBD1 matching 7 bases. This CDR3 has 13 residues. The J segment lost 9 bases and the V segment lost 5 bases, leaving 7 bases of the junction unmatched. CDR1 is SSHAT, CDR2 FNYEAQ, per germline (reference sequence). The chain's CDR3 is CASSPDRDTEQFF. For the CDR3, the DNA is TGTGCCAGCAGCCCCGACAGGGACACTGAGCAGTTCTTC.

This chain joins TRBV6-2 or TRBV6-3 and TRBJ1-1; D possibly corresponds to TRBD1 (6 bases). The ends were cut back, 1 base at V and 2 bases at J, with 14 bases in the middle. Germline lookup yields CDR1 MNHEY and CDR2 SVGEGT. This CDR3 spans 16 amino acids. CDR3 loop: CASSYFAGGPNTEAFF. The CDR3, as DNA: TGTGCCAGCAGTTACTTCGCGGGGGGCCCAAACACTGAAGCTTTCTTT.

The chain employs TRBV28 and TRBJ2-6; D is undetermined. V lost 8 bases, J lost 3 bases, and 8 bases lay in between. The CDR3 contains 13 residues. From germline, CDR1 is MDHEN and CDR2 SYDVKM. Written as DNA, the CDR3 is TGTGCCAGCGGCGGAGTTGGGGCCAACGTCCTGACTTTC. Residues: CASGGVGANVLTF.

This chain connects TRBV5-6 to TRBJ2-6; tentatively, D is TRBD1 (6 bases). The V end lost 2 bases, the J end lost 3 bases, and 12 bases lay between the germline ends. The CDR3 length is 16 residues. CDR1 is SGHDT, CDR2 YYEEEE, per germline. The DNA for the CDR3 is TGTGCCAGCAGCTTAGATGTCAGGGGTGGGGCCAACGTCCTGACTTTC. It encodes CASSLDVRGGANVLTF. Based on the CDR3 plus reference TRBV5-6 and TRBJ2-6, the full variable domain is DAGVTQSPTHLIKTRGQQVTLRCSPKSGHDTVSWYQQALGQGPQFIFQYYEEEERQRGNFPDRFSGHQFPNYSSELNVNALLLGDSALYLCASSLDVRGGANVLTFGAGSRLTVL.

The rearrangement joins TRBV28 to TRBJ2-3; D gene uncertain. The CDR3 contains 12 residues. Germline loops: CDR1 MDHEN, CDR2 SYDVKM. V shed 4 bases and J shed 5 bases, with 7 bases lying between them. The CDR3 nucleotides are TGTGCCAGCAGTTCTGCCAGAGATACGCAGTATTTT. It is translated as CASSSARDTQYF.

This clone was found a few times. The rearrangement joins TRBV5-1 to TRBJ1-2, with 7 bases lining up with TRBD1. With V trimmed by 0 bases and J by 4 bases, 9 bases remained unmatched. Germline V CDR1 and CDR2: SGHRS, YFSETQ. The CDR3 covers 16 residues. The DNA for the CDR3 is TGCGCCAGCAGCTTGGCCGGACAGGTTGGGGGCTATGGCTACACCTTC. Translated: CASSLAGQVGGYGYTF. Full variable domain (missing parts from reference TRBV5-1 and TRBJ1-2): KAGVTQTPRYLIKTRGQQVTLSCSPISGHRSVSWYQQTPGQGLQFLFEYFSETQRNKGNFPGRFSGRQFSNSRSEMNVSTLELGDSALYLCASSLAGQVGGYGYTFGSGTRLTVV.

The chain employs TRBV7-9 and TRBJ2-1, with TRBD2 matching 8 bases. The CDR3 sequence is 15 residues long. V lost 2 bases and J lost 8; bases outside the gene matches: 8. Germline V gene sequence: CDR1 SEHNR, CDR2 FQNEAQ (reference sequence). The chain's CDR3 is CASSLRTAGGDEQFF. In DNA, the CDR3 is TGTGCCAGCAGCTTAAGGACCGCGGGGGGCGATGAGCAGTTCTTC.

The rearrangement joins TRBV5-1 to TRBJ2-7; 7 bases agree with TRBD2. The germline V gene encodes CDR1 SGHRS and CDR2 YFSETQ. The CDR3 runs 15 residues. V lost 2 bases to trimming and J lost 3 bases; unmatched junction nucleotides: 8. CDR3 nucleotide sequence: TGCGCCAGCAGCTTAGTCGGGACTATTGGCTACGAGCAGTACTTC. This sequence encodes CASSLVGTIGYEQYF.

The chain is built from TRBV7-2 and TRBJ2-7; 9 bases fit TRBD1. Germline V gene lookup returns CDR1 SGHTA and CDR2 FQGNSA. J gave up 7 bases and V 7 bases, and 8 bases lay outside the gene matches. This CDR3 is built from 13 residues. Here the CDR3 reads CASIQGQGREQYF. The CDR3, as DNA: TGTGCCAGCATTCAGGGACAGGGAAGGGAGCAGTACTTC.

The V gene is TRBV19, the J gene TRBJ1-6; TRBD1 agrees at 7 bases. CDR3 length: 16 amino acids. Germline CDR1 reads LNHDA; CDR2 reads SQIVND (reference sequence). After removal of 0 bases from V and 4 bases from J, the junction contained 3 bases not matched to a gene. CDR3 loop: CASSIDATGYNSPLHF. CDR3 bases: TGTGCCAGTAGTATAGATGCGACAGGGTATAATTCACCCCTCCACTTT.

This rearrangement joins TRBV25-1 to TRBJ1-3, with D perhaps TRBD1 (5 bases). Germline V gene data show CDR1 as MGHDK and CDR2 as SYGVNS. This CDR3 region has 15 residues. The V and J ends lost 5 bases and 0 bases respectively, with 11 bases between them. CDR3 residues: CASSPWGGSGNTIYF. The CDR3 DNA sequence: TGTGCCAGCAGTCCATGGGGGGGCTCTGGAAACACCATATATTTT.

The V gene is TRBV2, the J gene TRBJ2-7, with D perhaps matching TRBD1 (5 bases). The CDR3 consists of 18 residues. Germline V CDR1 and CDR2: SNHLY, FYNNEI. The germline V and J ends were trimmed by 7 bases and 2 bases, with 27 bases remaining between them. The CDR3 loop is CASTLRLQGKERAYEQYF. The CDR3, as DNA: TGTGCCAGCACTCTGCGTCTCCAGGGAAAAGAACGGGCCTACGAGCAGTACTTC.

In the case of this clone: The junction shows a germline mismatch at one end, possibly a read error. The rearrangement uses TRBV14 and TRBJ2-3, with D perhaps TRBD1 (5 bases). The CDR3 length is 13 residues. The germline V gene encodes CDR1 SGHDN and CDR2 FVKESK. The CDR3 DNA follows: TGTGCCAGCAGCCAAATGAAAACGACAGCGCAGGAATTT. Protein: CASSQMKTTAQEF. Full variable domain (outside the CDR3, taken from reference TRBV14 and TRBJ2-3): EAGVTQFPSHSVIEKGQTVTLRCDPISGHDNLYWYRRVMGKEIKFLLHFVKESKQDESGMPNNRFLAERTGGTYSTLKVQPAELEDSGVYFCASSQMKTTAQEFGPGTRLTVL.

The chain has TRBV5-5 and TRBJ1-5; perhaps TRBD1 as D (6 bases). The CDR3 extends over 15 amino acids. Trimming took off 4 bases at V and 2 bases at J, with 13 bases between the two ends. Germline-derived CDR1 and CDR2 are SGHKS and YYEKEE (reference sequence). CDR3 in DNA: TGTGCCAGCAGCCCACAGGGAGGGGGCAATCAGCCCCAGCATTTT. Its translation is CASSPQGGGNQPQHF.

V and J are TRBV5-6 and TRBJ2-7; tentatively, D is TRBD2 (5 bases). Germline V CDR1 and CDR2: SGHDT, YYEEEE. This CDR3 comprises 14 residues. Trimming took 5 bases from V and 0 from J, leaving 12 bases between them. The CDR3 reads CASRDWGSSYEQYF. CDR3 nucleotides: TGTGCCAGCAGGGACTGGGGTAGCTCCTACGAGCAGTACTTC.

The chain links TRBV9 to TRBJ1-3; D is undetermined. Germline V gives CDR1 SGDLS, CDR2 YYNGEE. V lost 0 bases, J lost 4 bases, and 17 bases lay in between. The CDR3 is 17 residues long. In nucleotides, the CDR3 is TGTGCCAGCAGCGTAGACCCTCCCGGGGAGGTAGGAAACACCATATATTTT. Translating gives CASSVDPPGEVGNTIYF.

As for this clone: A much larger clone lies a single base off, so this may be a read error. Within the sample, other DNA sequences also encode this same CDR3. The genes are TRBV30 and TRBJ2-7; maybe TRBD2 (6 bases). The CDR3 spans 13 residues. Germline CDR1 reads GTSNPN; CDR2 reads SVGIG (reference sequence). This chain's CDR3 is CAWGRGLGYEQYF. The DNA of the CDR3 is TGTGCTTGGGGACGGGGGTTAGGGTACGAGCAGTACTTC.

The chain employs TRBV5-8 and TRBJ2-2, with a possible D match to TRBD1 (5 bases). Germline values: CDR1 SGHTS, CDR2 YDEGEE. CDR3 size: 18 residues. The V end was cut by 1 base, the J end by 0 bases, with 16 bases between. CDR3 sequence: CASSLYPKGSANTGELFF. The CDR3 bases are TGTGCCAGCAGCTTGTACCCGAAGGGGTCAGCGAACACCGGGGAGCTGTTTTTT.

The gene calls are TRBV7-3 and TRBJ1-1; no reliable D call. Germline V gives CDR1 SGHTA, CDR2 FQGTGA. V lost 4 bases and J 5 bases, leaving 14 bases between the germline ends. The CDR3 runs to 14 residues. In DNA form, the CDR3 reads TGTGCCAGCAGCTCAAATCCGGGAACGACTGAAGCTTTCTTT. Translating it yields CASSSNPGTTEAFF.

The CDR3 region is CASSPPSGPKYNEQFF. In DNA, the CDR3 is TGTGCCAGTAGCCCCCCGAGCGGGCCGAAGTACAATGAGCAGTTCTTC. This chain joins TRBV19 and TRBJ2-1; a possible D gene is TRBD2 (6 bases). Germline CDR1 reads LNHDA; CDR2 reads SQIVND (reference sequence). V was trimmed by 6 bases and J by 4 bases, leaving 19 bases between them. The CDR3 runs to 16 residues.

This clone has just one count. The genes are TRBV2 and TRBJ1-4, with D perhaps TRBD1 (6 bases). Germline CDR1 and CDR2: SNHLY and FYNNEI. V shed 6 bases and J shed 0 bases, with 11 bases lying between them. The CDR3 is 15 amino acids. The CDR3 loop is CASRDDRSTNEKLFF. Here the CDR3 DNA reads TGTGCCAGCAGGGACGACAGGTCAACTAATGAAAAACTGTTTTTT.

V and J are TRBV7-9 and TRBJ2-7; 7 nucleotides agree with TRBD2. Germline V lookup: CDR1 SEHNR, CDR2 FQNEAQ (reference sequence). The trim removed 5 bases at V and 4 bases at J, leaving 5 bases unmatched. CDR3 size: 13 residues. CDR3 coding DNA: TGTGCCAGCAGCGAACGGGGGGAGTACGAGCAGTACTTC. Translating gives CASSERGEYEQYF.

CDR3: CASSDLAGGNEQFF. CDR3 DNA sequence: TGTGCCAGCAGTGATTTGGCGGGAGGCAATGAGCAGTTCTTC. The chain couples TRBV6-4 to TRBJ2-1; 8 nucleotides align to TRBD2. After removal of 3 bases from V and 6 bases from J, the junction contained 4 bases not matched to a gene. CDR1 MRHNA and CDR2 SNTAGT come from the germline V gene. The length of the CDR3 is 14 residues.